This T cell receptor beta chain derives from a study of monozygotic twins with inflammatory bowel disease. Findings and caveats of the study: With inverse Simpson as the measure, TCRbeta diversity was lower in IBD patients than in healthy co-twins.

Per TCR library, about 3.5 ug of total RNA was used. TCRdb reanalyzed the 5' RACE reads and collapses them to one entry per CDR3 protein, without DNA. The listing records 140,000 to 150,000 distinct CDR3 sequences. About this clonotype itself: Its cognate antigen is unknown.

Germline V gene lookup returns CDR1 LGHNA and CDR2 YNFKEQ. This CDR3 has 14 residues. The J gene is TRBJ1-5, the V gene TRBV4-2; TCRdb lists TRBD1, though no DNA is available to test this call. Source material: blood. The receptor's source is a human donor with ulcerative colitis or Crohn's disease, or a healthy co-twin of an affected twin (not recorded which). The CDR3 spells CASSSRDRHQPQHF.